Listed below are T cell receptor beta chains from one sample, sequenced in a study of cytomegalovirus exposure and HLA in healthy donors. The assay was immunoSEQ multiplex PCR, and TCRdb's table has in-frame clones only and misses some. Of around 150,000 clones listed, around 68% are singletons. The sample comprised PBMCs. The origin of the receptors is a woman between 40 and 50 years old in good health and CMV-seropositive. Both conserved end residues are part of each CDR3. D genes are given only for firm matches. Clone size appears in some rows only: once, few, many, or a class for an expanded clone.

v_gene: TRBV5-4; j_gene: TRBJ1-1; d_gene: .; abundance: .; CDR3aa: CASSRTPNTEAFF; CDR3nt: TGTGCCAGCAGCCGGACACCTAACACTGAAGCTTTCTTT
v_gene: TRBV29-1; j_gene: TRBJ1-2; d_gene: TRBD1; abundance: few; CDR3aa: CSASRGVYGYTF; CDR3nt: TGCAGCGCGAGCAGGGGGGTGTATGGCTACACCTTC
v_gene: TRBV7-2; j_gene: TRBJ2-1; d_gene: .; abundance: .; CDR3aa: CASSLDRERQFF; CDR3nt: TGTGCCAGCAGCTTAGATCGCGAGAGGCAGTTCTTC
v_gene: TRBV2; j_gene: TRBJ2-7; d_gene: .; abundance: .; CDR3aa: CASSVPITYEQYF; CDR3nt: TGTGCCAGCAGTGTACCCATTACCTACGAGCAGTACTTC
v_gene: TRBV5-1; j_gene: TRBJ2-1; d_gene: .; abundance: .; CDR3aa: CASSGRGNNEQFF; CDR3nt: TGCGCCAGCAGTGGCCGGGGGAACAATGAGCAGTTCTTC
v_gene: TRBV19; j_gene: TRBJ1-4; d_gene: .; abundance: .; CDR3aa: CASSIDTTRNEKLFF; CDR3nt: TGTGCCAGTAGTATAGACACGACTCGTAATGAAAAACTGTTTTTT
v_gene: TRBV7-2; j_gene: TRBJ2-4; d_gene: TRBD2; abundance: .; CDR3aa: CASSSGLAPNIQYF; CDR3nt: TGTGCCAGCAGCTCCGGACTAGCTCCGAACATTCAGTACTTC
v_gene: TRBV27; j_gene: TRBJ2-6; d_gene: .; abundance: .; CDR3aa: CASSFSSENGGANVLTF; CDR3nt: TGTGCCAGCAGTTTTTCCAGTGAAAACGGGGGGGCCAACGTCCTGACTTTC
v_gene: TRBV9; j_gene: TRBJ1-2; d_gene: .; abundance: .; CDR3aa: CASSARGLIGYPF; CDR3nt: TGTGCCAGCAGCGCAAGGGGGTTAATTGGCTACCCCTTC
v_gene: TRBV2; j_gene: TRBJ2-2; d_gene: TRBD1; abundance: .; CDR3aa: CASSIPGQGTGELFF; CDR3nt: TGTGCCAGCAGTATACCGGGACAGGGGACCGGGGAGCTGTTTTTT
v_gene: TRBV6-4; j_gene: TRBJ2-7; d_gene: .; abundance: .; CDR3aa: CASSGGQLSLDEQYF; CDR3nt: TGTGCCAGCAGTGGAGGACAGCTTAGTCTCGACGAGCAGTACTTC
v_gene: TRBV23-1; j_gene: TRBJ2-3; d_gene: TRBD2; abundance: .; CDR3aa: CASSLWTSGSNTQYF; CDR3nt: TGCGCCAGCAGTCTCTGGACTAGCGGGAGTAATACGCAGTATTTT
v_gene: TRBV27; j_gene: TRBJ1-5; d_gene: .; abundance: once; CDR3aa: CASSLTGSSQPQHF; CDR3nt: TGTGCCAGCAGTTTAACAGGGTCTAGTCAGCCCCAGCATTTT
v_gene: TRBV19; j_gene: TRBJ2-5; d_gene: .; abundance: .; CDR3aa: CASSIQGETQYF; CDR3nt: TGTGCCAGTAGTATACAGGGAGAGACCCAGTACTTC
v_gene: TRBV29-1; j_gene: TRBJ1-1; d_gene: TRBD1; abundance: .; CDR3aa: CSGGQQGGYTEAFF; CDR3nt: TGCAGCGGGGGTCAACAGGGGGGATATACTGAAGCTTTCTTT
v_gene: TRBV9; j_gene: TRBJ2-1; d_gene: TRBD2; abundance: .; CDR3aa: CASSVEEGGVWDEQFF; CDR3nt: TGTGCCAGCAGCGTAGAGGAGGGAGGGGTATGGGATGAGCAGTTCTTC
v_gene: TRBV5-1; j_gene: TRBJ2-3; d_gene: .; abundance: few; CDR3aa: CASSPGGGVRTDTQYF; CDR3nt: TGCGCCAGCAGCCCCGGAGGGGGGGTCCGCACAGATACGCAGTATTTT
v_gene: TRBV6-5; j_gene: TRBJ2-1; d_gene: TRBD2; abundance: .; CDR3aa: CASSYWTSGPNNEQFF; CDR3nt: TGTGCCAGCAGTTACTGGACTAGCGGGCCCAATAATGAGCAGTTCTTC
v_gene: TRBV28; j_gene: TRBJ1-1; d_gene: TRBD1; abundance: .; CDR3aa: CASSLWGQVETEAFF; CDR3nt: TGTGCCAGCAGTTTGTGGGGACAGGTAGAAACTGAAGCTTTCTTT
v_gene: TRBV2; j_gene: TRBJ2-3; d_gene: .; abundance: .; CDR3aa: CATVTSSSTDTQYF; CDR3nt: TGTGCCACTGTAACTAGCAGTAGCACAGATACGCAGTATTTT
v_gene: TRBV4-2; j_gene: TRBJ2-7; d_gene: TRBD2; abundance: .; CDR3aa: CASSQELAGGRGQYF; CDR3nt: TGTGCCAGCAGCCAAGAACTAGCGGGGGGGAGGGGGCAGTACTTC
v_gene: TRBV18; j_gene: TRBJ2-2; d_gene: TRBD2; abundance: .; CDR3aa: CATPRGGNTGELFF; CDR3nt: TGTGCCACCCCGCGGGGGGGAAACACCGGGGAGCTGTTTTTT
v_gene: TRBV28; j_gene: TRBJ2-2; d_gene: TRBD1; abundance: once; CDR3aa: CASSGTGGLGTGELFF; CDR3nt: TGTGCCAGCAGTGGGACAGGGGGCTTAGGGACCGGGGAGCTGTTTTTT
v_gene: TRBV10-3; j_gene: TRBJ1-1; d_gene: TRBD1; abundance: once; CDR3aa: CAISDSGTGNTEAFF; CDR3nt: TGTGCCATCAGTGACTCCGGGACAGGGAACACTGAAGCTTTCTTT
v_gene: TRBV7-8; j_gene: TRBJ2-3; d_gene: .; abundance: .; CDR3aa: CASSLGQFSTDTQYF; CDR3nt: TGTGCCAGCAGCTTAGGACAGTTTAGCACAGATACGCAGTATTTT
v_gene: TRBV19; j_gene: TRBJ1-2; d_gene: .; abundance: .; CDR3aa: CASSIAGGYGYTF; CDR3nt: TGTGCCAGTAGTATTGCGGGGGGGTATGGCTACACCTTC
v_gene: TRBV7-2; j_gene: TRBJ2-5; d_gene: TRBD1; abundance: .; CDR3aa: CASSLGSGTGGETQYF; CDR3nt: TGTGCCAGCAGCCTGGGATCCGGGACAGGAGGAGAGACCCAGTACTTC
v_gene: TRBV27; j_gene: TRBJ2-1; d_gene: TRBD2; abundance: .; CDR3aa: CASSTIAGGYNEQFF; CDR3nt: TGTGCCAGCAGTACCATAGCGGGGGGGTACAATGAGCAGTTCTTC
v_gene: TRBV5-1; j_gene: TRBJ2-3; d_gene: TRBD1; abundance: few; CDR3aa: CASSLIFTGQLGTQYF; CDR3nt: TGCGCCAGCAGCTTGATCTTTACGGGACAGTTGGGTACGCAGTATTTT
v_gene: TRBV29-1; j_gene: TRBJ1-1; d_gene: TRBD1; abundance: .; CDR3aa: CSGTKTGSTEAFF; CDR3nt: TGCAGCGGGACGAAGACAGGGAGCACTGAAGCTTTCTTT
v_gene: TRBV2; j_gene: TRBJ2-5; d_gene: TRBD2; abundance: .; CDR3aa: CASISGGAEGETQYF; CDR3nt: TGTGCCAGCATTAGCGGGGGGGCCGAGGGTGAGACCCAGTACTTC
v_gene: TRBV6-6; j_gene: TRBJ2-6; d_gene: TRBD2; abundance: .; CDR3aa: CASRRGISGANVLTF; CDR3nt: TGTGCCAGCCGGCGGGGGATCTCTGGGGCCAACGTCCTGACTTTC
v_gene: TRBV5-6; j_gene: TRBJ1-2; d_gene: .; abundance: .; CDR3aa: CASSRQNVNYGYTF; CDR3nt: TGTGCCAGCAGCCGACAGAACGTTAACTATGGCTACACCTTC
v_gene: TRBV10-2; j_gene: TRBJ2-3; d_gene: .; abundance: .; CDR3aa: CASSDGPGVEADTQYF; CDR3nt: TGCGCCAGCAGTGATGGTCCAGGGGTCGAGGCAGATACGCAGTATTTT
v_gene: TRBV21-1; j_gene: TRBJ2-4; d_gene: .; abundance: .; CDR3aa: CASSNERGGTKNIQYF; CDR3nt: TGTGCCAGCAGCAACGAGCGGGGGGGTACCAAAAACATTCAGTACTTC
v_gene: TRBV6-5; j_gene: TRBJ1-2; d_gene: .; abundance: .; CDR3aa: CASRPLGRTNYGYTF; CDR3nt: TGTGCCAGCAGGCCCCTGGGGAGGACTAACTATGGCTACACCTTC
v_gene: TRBV7-3; j_gene: TRBJ2-5; d_gene: .; abundance: .; CDR3aa: CASSSDRSGEQYF; CDR3nt: TGTGCCAGCAGCAGCGACCGTTCCGGGGAGCAGTACTTC
v_gene: TRBV5-6; j_gene: TRBJ2-7; d_gene: .; abundance: few; CDR3aa: CASSLAFSANYEQYF; CDR3nt: TGTGCCAGCAGCTTGGCATTCAGCGCCAACTACGAGCAGTACTTC
v_gene: TRBV28; j_gene: TRBJ1-2; d_gene: .; abundance: .; CDR3aa: CASKGRGYGYTF; CDR3nt: TGTGCCAGCAAGGGCAGGGGTTATGGCTACACCTTC
v_gene: TRBV2; j_gene: TRBJ2-1; d_gene: .; abundance: once; CDR3aa: CAMLYRGPRSNEQFF; CDR3nt: TGTGCCATGCTCTACCGCGGGCCCAGATCCAATGAGCAGTTCTTC
v_gene: TRBV9; j_gene: TRBJ2-7; d_gene: .; abundance: .; CDR3aa: CASSVDSSSYEQYF; CDR3nt: TGTGCCAGCAGCGTAGATAGCTCCTCCTACGAGCAGTACTTC
v_gene: TRBV18; j_gene: TRBJ2-7; d_gene: TRBD1; abundance: few; CDR3aa: CASSPPTGSLRYEQYF; CDR3nt: TGTGCCAGCTCACCACCGACAGGGAGTCTGCGTTACGAGCAGTACTTC
v_gene: TRBV5-6; j_gene: TRBJ2-3; d_gene: TRBD2; abundance: .; CDR3aa: CASSFPLGSGRSTDTQYF; CDR3nt: TGTGCCAGCAGCTTTCCCCTAGGGAGCGGGAGGTCCACAGATACGCAGTATTTT
v_gene: TRBV6-5; j_gene: TRBJ2-7; d_gene: .; abundance: .; CDR3aa: CASSYSSRYEQYF; CDR3nt: TGTGCCAGCAGTTACTCGAGCAGGTACGAGCAGTACTTC
v_gene: TRBV28; j_gene: TRBJ1-5; d_gene: .; abundance: few; CDR3aa: CASSPDGTPNQPQHF; CDR3nt: TGTGCCAGCAGTCCTGACGGGACACCAAATCAGCCCCAGCATTTT
v_gene: TRBV19; j_gene: TRBJ1-1; d_gene: .; abundance: .; CDR3aa: CASSRQGIEAFF; CDR3nt: TGTGCCAGTAGCCGGCAGGGTATAGAAGCTTTCTTT
v_gene: TRBV5-1; j_gene: TRBJ2-7; d_gene: TRBD1; abundance: .; CDR3aa: CASRGQGTTYEQYF; CDR3nt: TGCGCCAGCCGCGGACAGGGGACAACCTACGAGCAGTACTTC
v_gene: TRBV5-1; j_gene: TRBJ2-2; d_gene: TRBD2; abundance: .; CDR3aa: CASRAGLAGSTGELFF; CDR3nt: TGCGCCAGCAGGGCGGGACTAGCGGGGTCCACCGGGGAGCTGTTTTTT
v_gene: TRBV6-5; j_gene: TRBJ1-2; d_gene: .; abundance: .; CDR3aa: CASSPERAYGYTF; CDR3nt: TGTGCCAGCAGCCCGGAGAGGGCCTATGGCTACACCTTC
v_gene: TRBV7-2; j_gene: TRBJ2-7; d_gene: .; abundance: once; CDR3aa: CASSLSDYEQYF; CDR3nt: TGTGCCAGCAGCTTAAGCGACTACGAGCAGTACTTC
v_gene: TRBV27; j_gene: TRBJ1-6; d_gene: .; abundance: .; CDR3aa: CASRRGNSPLHF; CDR3nt: TGTGCCAGCAGACGGGGGAATTCACCCCTCCACTTT